This T cell receptor beta chain originates from a study of blood T cell repertoires in COVID-19. Overall study context: T cells, B-cell-depleted T cells, or PBMCs supplied cDNA or gDNA.

The CDR3 totals 14 residues. Losses at the gene ends were 6 bases for V and 4 bases for J; bases not matched to a gene: 6. From germline, CDR1 is SNHLY and CDR2 FYNNEI. The repertoire was sequenced with immunoSEQ multiplex PCR; TCRdb's copy has only in-frame clones and lacks some. The sample holds approximately 250,000 clones, more than 85% seen once. The TCR originated in a man between 18 and 29 years old with active or convalescent COVID-19. Material for sequencing was peripheral blood. This chain uses TRBV2 with TRBJ1-5; 7 positions agree with TRBD1. CDR3 residues: CASSKGQQNQPQHF. In nucleotides, the CDR3 is TGTGCCAGCAGCAAGGGACAGCAAAATCAGCCCCAGCATTTT.